Following are 8 T cell receptor beta chains from one sample sequenced in a study of T-cell memory formation after mild COVID-19. From the 5' RACE reads, TCRdb called clonotypes with MiXCR, one entry per CDR3 protein. The sample shows 400,000 to 500,000 distinct CDR3 sequences, over 15% of them seen only once. The specimen was PBMCs or a T cell subset sorted from them (not recorded which). The source is an adult woman who had mild COVID-19 (a few samples of this study predate the infection). Cell type and time point are not known.

The chain uses TRBV24-1 and TRBJ2-2; weak D call: TRBD2 (6 bases). This CDR3 region has 16 residues. Trimming shortened V by 0 bases and J by 2 bases, and 9 bases separated the two germline ends. Looked up from germline, CDR1 is KGHDR and CDR2 is SFDVKD. The CDR3 spells CATSDLAGRNTGELFF. The CDR3 DNA follows: TGTGCCACCAGTGATTTGGCGGGACGTAACACCGGGGAGCTGTTTTTT.

This clonotype was detected ten times or more. This chain uses TRBV7-8 with TRBJ2-3; TRBD2 might be the D (5 bases). Germline assignment: CDR1 SGHVS and CDR2 FQNEAQ. This CDR3 contains 13 residues. V was clipped by 3 bases and J by 3 bases, with 7 bases between them. CDR3 coding DNA: TGTGCCAGCAGCTTCGGGATAACAGATACGCAGTATTTT. Protein product: CASSFGITDTQYF.

This clonotype was seen once. CDR3 region: CASSLTGDSEQYF. Written as DNA, the CDR3 is TGTGCCAGCAGCTTGACAGGGGATAGCGAGCAGTACTTC. The chain employs TRBV7-6 and TRBJ2-7, with 8 bases aligning to TRBD1. J gave up 6 bases and V 3 bases, and 4 bases lay outside the gene matches. The CDR3 runs 13 residues. The germline V gene encodes CDR1 SGHVS and CDR2 FNYEAQ.

This clonotype was seen a few times. V gene TRBV5-1 combines with J gene TRBJ2-1; the match to TRBD2 covers 7 bases. Germline V gene data show CDR1 as SGHRS and CDR2 as YFSETQ. After removal of 0 bases from V and 5 bases from J, the junction contained 14 bases not matched to a gene. The CDR3 consists of 18 residues. The CDR3 DNA follows: TGCGCCAGCAGCTTGGCCGGACTAGTAATTGGTAGCGACAATGAGCAGTTCTTC. This translates into CASSLAGLVIGSDNEQFF.

This clonotype was counted only a few times. The genes are TRBV5-1 and TRBJ2-1; 8 nucleotides agree with TRBD2. The ends lost 4 bases at V and 4 bases at J; junction bases unmatched: 13. CDR1 is SGHRS and CDR2 is YFSETQ in the germline V gene. This CDR3 region has 17 residues. The CDR3 here is CASSPASGGPPYNEQFF. DNA for the CDR3: TGCGCCAGCAGCCCCGCCTCGGGAGGGCCTCCTTACAATGAGCAGTTCTTC.

This clonotype was picked up a small number of times. The chain joins TRBV11-3 to TRBJ2-2; possibly TRBD2 for D (5 bases). The CDR3 contains 14 residues. Trimming took off 6 bases at V and 4 bases at J, with 12 bases between the two ends. The germline V gene encodes CDR1 SGHNT and CDR2 YENEEA. Here the CDR3 reads CASRAAGGTGELFF. CDR3 DNA: TGTGCCAGCAGAGCGGCCGGTGGCACCGGGGAGCTGTTTTTT.

This clonotype was seen a few times. The J gene is TRBJ2-7, the V gene TRBV5-1; a weak D match, TRBD2 (6 bases). CDR3 size: 14 residues. The V gene's germline CDR1 is SGHRS and CDR2 YFSETQ. V lost 4 bases and J lost 6, with 17 bases in between. CDR3: CASSLRLDQVEQYF. DNA of the CDR3: TGCGCCAGCAGCCTCAGACTAGACCAGGTCGAGCAGTACTTC.

The chain couples TRBV2 to TRBJ1-1; D might be TRBD1 (5 bases). The germline gives CDR1 SNHLY, CDR2 FYNNEI. This CDR3 is built from 14 residues. The V and J ends lost 2 bases and 4 bases respectively, with 11 bases between them. CDR3 DNA: TGTGCCAGCAGTGAATGGCAAAGGGGCACTGAAGCTTTCTTT. This gives the protein CASSEWQRGTEAFF.